This T cell receptor beta chain was sequenced during a study of Ad26.COV2.S vaccination and SARS-CoV-2 variants. The CDR3 runs to 17 residues. Trimming pared 3 bases from V and 1 base from J, leaving 17 bases between. Looked up from germline, CDR1 is MNHEY and CDR2 is SMNVEV (reference sequence). Here immunoSEQ multiplex PCR was the method, and the copy in TCRdb shows in-frame clones only, minus some. The sample has some 250,000 clones, 88% seen once. Remarks on this clone: The antigen is unknown.

Notes on the study in general: Analyses that measured TCR breadth and depth may have underestimated total T cell responses.

The treatment is: roughly 20 received Ad26.COV2.S at low or high dose, single or two shots; a few received placebo; per-sample allocation not given. Samples came from day 63 after the first vaccine or placebo injection. An adult of 18-55 years in Boston served as donor. The V call is TRBV27, the J call TRBJ2-3; D might be TRBD2 (7 bases). The sample in question was peripheral blood, obtained in a trial of Ad26.COV2.S vaccine versus placebo. The receptor comes from a person between 18 and 65 years old who received the Ad26.COV2.S COVID-19 vaccine or a placebo. CDR3 region: CASSFLGGASRTDTQYF. CDR3 in DNA: TGTGCCAGCAGTTTTTTAGGGGGGGCCTCTCGCACAGATACGCAGTATTTT.